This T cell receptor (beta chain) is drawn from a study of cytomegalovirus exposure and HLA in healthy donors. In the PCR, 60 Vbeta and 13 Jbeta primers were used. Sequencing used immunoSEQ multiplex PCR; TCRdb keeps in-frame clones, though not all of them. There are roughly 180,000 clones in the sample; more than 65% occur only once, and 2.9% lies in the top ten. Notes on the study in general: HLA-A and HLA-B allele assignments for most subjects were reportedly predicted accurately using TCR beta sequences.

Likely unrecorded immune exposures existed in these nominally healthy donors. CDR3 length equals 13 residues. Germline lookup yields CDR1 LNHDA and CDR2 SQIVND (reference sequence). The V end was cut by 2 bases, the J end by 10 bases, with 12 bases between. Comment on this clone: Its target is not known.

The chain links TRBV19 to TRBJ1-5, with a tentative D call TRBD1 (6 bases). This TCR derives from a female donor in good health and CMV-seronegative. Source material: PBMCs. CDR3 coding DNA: TGTGCCAGTAGTATAATAGGGGGGGGACCCCAGCATTTT. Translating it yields CASSIIGGGPQHF.